The entry that follows covers one T cell receptor beta chain sequence. Its target antigen remains unknown. Base qualities are not recorded, but no much larger clone differs from it by a single base. The CDR3 measures 13 amino acids from cysteine to phenylalanine. The CDR3 DNA has 39 bases and is translated from base 1. Trimming takes 3 bases from V and 6 bases from J, and the germline ends sit 11 bases apart. The sample originates from a study of response to subunit inactivated influenza vaccine (dated by TCRdb to the late 2010s). In the study overall: Deep quantitative T cell receptor repertoire profiling was used in the study to track responses to a trivalent subunit inactivated influenza vaccine.

The study at large found these results: It was suggested by the authors that each seasonal influenza vaccination may recruit only a limited number of new T cells.

The receptor library was made with RT-PCR. The sequencing machine was an Illumina HiSeq 2500. TCRdb reanalyzed the raw reads on its own, using fastp at Q25 for trimming and MiXCR for clone calling, and kept in-frame beta chains. Each entry merges the rows of one CDR3 protein and shows their most common DNA and genes. The sample yields around 520,000 distinct CDR3 sequences; 10% to 15% were counted once. The ten largest clones represent roughly 10% of the sample. This clonotype was sampled from a man aged 50-60 years who received an inactivated influenza vaccine. Donor details come from another sample of the same person, matched by shared clones. Sequences were derived from PBMCs from blood, sampled on the day of vaccination. The chain is encoded by TRBV12-3 or TRBV12-4 joined to TRBJ1-1, with the D segment identity uncertain. The nucleotide sequence reads TGTGCCAGCAGTTTGGATTTAGTCGCTGAAGCTTTCTTT. Its product reads: CASSLDLVAEAFF.